The sequence of this T cell receptor (beta chain) was determined in a study of pediatric ulcerative colitis. This clone appeared a single time. Its antigen is not known. The study, taken as a whole, reports: Acute severe colitis showed lower rectal diversity from clonal expansions. Blood samples from a couple of patients yielded substantially fewer templates and were excluded from blood-rectal overlap analysis.

This CDR3 has 16 amino acids. CDR1 SGDLS and CDR2 YYNGEE come from the germline V gene. V lost 2 bases and J lost 5; bases outside the gene matches: 10. Data came from immunoSEQ multiplex PCR; TCRdb stores just in-frame clones and leaves some out. The table records about 64,000 clones, 85% to 90% of them present only once. The chain is built from TRBV9 and TRBJ1-2; 9 nucleotides align to TRBD1. The sequence came from a boy aged 5-17 years with severe ulcerative colitis. Sequenced input: blood. CDR3 nucleotide sequence: TGTGCCAGCAGCGTGTACGTCGGTGGGACAGGGTATGGCTACACCTTC. Protein sequence: CASSVYVGGTGYGYTF.